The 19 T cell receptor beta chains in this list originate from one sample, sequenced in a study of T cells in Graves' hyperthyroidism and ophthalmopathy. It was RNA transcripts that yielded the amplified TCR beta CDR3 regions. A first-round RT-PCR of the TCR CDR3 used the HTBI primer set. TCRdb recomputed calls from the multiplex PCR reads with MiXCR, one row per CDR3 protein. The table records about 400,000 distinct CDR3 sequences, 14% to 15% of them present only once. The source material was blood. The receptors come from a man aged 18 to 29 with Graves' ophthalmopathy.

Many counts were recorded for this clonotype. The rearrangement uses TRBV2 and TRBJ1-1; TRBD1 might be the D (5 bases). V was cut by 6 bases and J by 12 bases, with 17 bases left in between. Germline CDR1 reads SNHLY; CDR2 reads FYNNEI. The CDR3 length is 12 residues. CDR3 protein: CASSRDEGLSFF. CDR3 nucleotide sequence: TGTGCCAGCAGCAGGGATGAGGGTCTCTCTTTCTTT.

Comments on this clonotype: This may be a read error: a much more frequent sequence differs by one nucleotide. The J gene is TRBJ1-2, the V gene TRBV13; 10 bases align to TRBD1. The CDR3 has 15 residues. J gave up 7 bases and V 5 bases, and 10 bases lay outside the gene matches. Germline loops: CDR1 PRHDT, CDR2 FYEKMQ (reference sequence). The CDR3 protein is CASSAGTGVHFGYTF. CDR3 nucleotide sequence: TGTGCCAGCAGCGCGGGGACAGGGGTCCACTTTGGCTACACCTTC. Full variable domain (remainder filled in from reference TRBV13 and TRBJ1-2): AAGVIQSPRHLIKEKRETATLKCYPIPRHDTVYWYQQGPGQDPQFLISFYEKMQSDKGSIPDRFSAQQFSDYHSELNMSSLELGDSALYFCASSAGTGVHFGYTFGSGTRLTVV.

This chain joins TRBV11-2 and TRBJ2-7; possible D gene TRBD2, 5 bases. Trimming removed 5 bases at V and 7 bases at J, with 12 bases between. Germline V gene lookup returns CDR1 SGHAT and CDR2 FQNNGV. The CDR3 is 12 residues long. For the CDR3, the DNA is TGTGCCAGCAGCCCCGACGGGGTGGAGCAGTACTTC. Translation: CASSPDGVEQYF.

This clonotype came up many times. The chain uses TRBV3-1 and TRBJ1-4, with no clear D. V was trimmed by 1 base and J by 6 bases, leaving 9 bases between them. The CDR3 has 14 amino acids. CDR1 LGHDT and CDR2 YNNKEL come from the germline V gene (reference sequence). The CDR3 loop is CASSQGPGDEKLFF. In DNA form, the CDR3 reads TGTGCCAGCAGCCAAGGACCGGGAGATGAAAAACTGTTTTTT.

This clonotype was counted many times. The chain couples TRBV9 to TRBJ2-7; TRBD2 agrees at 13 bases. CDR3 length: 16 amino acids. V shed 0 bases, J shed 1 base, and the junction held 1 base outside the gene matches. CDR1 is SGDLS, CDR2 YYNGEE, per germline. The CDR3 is CASSVGGLAGSYEQYF. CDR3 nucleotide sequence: TGTGCCAGCAGCGTAGGGGGACTAGCGGGGTCCTACGAGCAGTACTTC. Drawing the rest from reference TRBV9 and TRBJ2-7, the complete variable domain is DSGVTQTPKHLITATGQRVTLRCSPRSGDLSVYWYQQSLDQGLQFLIQYYNGEERAKGNILERFSAQQFPDLHSELNLSSLELGDSALYFCASSVGGLAGSYEQYFGPGTRLTVT.

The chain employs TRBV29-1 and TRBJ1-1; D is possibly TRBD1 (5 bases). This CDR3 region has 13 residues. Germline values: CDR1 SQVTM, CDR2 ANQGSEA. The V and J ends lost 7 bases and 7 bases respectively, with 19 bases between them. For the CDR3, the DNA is TGCAGCGCCCTCACACGGGGACTCAGTGAAGCTTTCTTT. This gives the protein CSALTRGLSEAFF.

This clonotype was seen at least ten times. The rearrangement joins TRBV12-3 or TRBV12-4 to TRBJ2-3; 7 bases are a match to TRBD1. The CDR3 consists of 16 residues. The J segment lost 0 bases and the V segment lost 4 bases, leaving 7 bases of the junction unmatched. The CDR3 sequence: CASSSSDRTSTDTQYF. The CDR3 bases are TGTGCCAGCAGTTCATCGGACAGGACTAGCACAGATACGCAGTATTTT.

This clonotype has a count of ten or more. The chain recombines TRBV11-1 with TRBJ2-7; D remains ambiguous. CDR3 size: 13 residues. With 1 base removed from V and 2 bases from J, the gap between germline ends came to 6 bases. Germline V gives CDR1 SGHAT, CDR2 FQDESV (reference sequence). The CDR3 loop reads CASSLGEAYEQYF. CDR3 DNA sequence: TGTGCCAGCAGCTTAGGTGAAGCCTACGAGCAGTACTTC.

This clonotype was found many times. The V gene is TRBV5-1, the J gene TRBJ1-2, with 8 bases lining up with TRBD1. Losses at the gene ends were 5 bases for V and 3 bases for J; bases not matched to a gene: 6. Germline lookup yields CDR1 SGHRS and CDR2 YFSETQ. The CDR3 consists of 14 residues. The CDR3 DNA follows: TGCGCCAGCAGTTCGGGACAGGTTGACTATGGCTACACCTTC. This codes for CASSSGQVDYGYTF.

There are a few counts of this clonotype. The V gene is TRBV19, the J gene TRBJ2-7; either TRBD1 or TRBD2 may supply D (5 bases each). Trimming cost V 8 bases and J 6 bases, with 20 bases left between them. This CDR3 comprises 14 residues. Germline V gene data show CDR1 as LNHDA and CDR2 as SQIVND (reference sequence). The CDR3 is CASGLRDGASEQYF. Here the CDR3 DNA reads TGTGCCAGTGGGCTCCGGGACGGAGCGTCCGAGCAGTACTTC.

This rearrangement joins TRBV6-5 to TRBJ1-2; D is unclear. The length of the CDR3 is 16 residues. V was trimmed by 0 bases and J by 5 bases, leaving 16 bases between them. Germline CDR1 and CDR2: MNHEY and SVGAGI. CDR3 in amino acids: CASSYSFLEGLYGYTF. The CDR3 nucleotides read TGTGCCAGCAGTTACTCGTTTTTGGAGGGATTATATGGCTACACCTTC.

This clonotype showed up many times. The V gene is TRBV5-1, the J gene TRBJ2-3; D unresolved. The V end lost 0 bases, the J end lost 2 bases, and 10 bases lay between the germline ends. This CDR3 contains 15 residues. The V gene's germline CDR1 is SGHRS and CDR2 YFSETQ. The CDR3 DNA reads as TGCGCCAGCAGCTTGGAGTCGCCCACCACAGATACGCAGTATTTT. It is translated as CASSLESPTTDTQYF.

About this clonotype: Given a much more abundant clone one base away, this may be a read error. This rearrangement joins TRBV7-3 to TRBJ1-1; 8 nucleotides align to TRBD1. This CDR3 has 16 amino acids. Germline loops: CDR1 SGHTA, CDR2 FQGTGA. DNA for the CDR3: TGTGCCAGCAGCTTAAACGGACAGGGCGGGGGCACTGAAACTTTCTTT. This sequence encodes CASSLNGQGGGTETFF.

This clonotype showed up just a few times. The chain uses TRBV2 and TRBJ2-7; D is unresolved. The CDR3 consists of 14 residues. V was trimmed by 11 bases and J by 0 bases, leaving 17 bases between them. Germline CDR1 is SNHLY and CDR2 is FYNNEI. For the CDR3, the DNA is TGTGCCTGTGAGAGGAGCCAGAGCTCCTACGAGCAGTACTTC. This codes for CACERSQSSYEQYF.

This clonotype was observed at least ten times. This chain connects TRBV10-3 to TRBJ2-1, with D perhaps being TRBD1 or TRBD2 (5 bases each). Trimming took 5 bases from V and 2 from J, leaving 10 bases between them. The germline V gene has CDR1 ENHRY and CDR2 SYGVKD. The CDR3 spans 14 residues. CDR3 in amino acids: CAISTRDPYNEQFF. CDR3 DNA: TGTGCCATCAGTACCAGGGACCCCTACAATGAGCAGTTCTTC.

The CDR3 nucleotides are TGTGCCAGCTCACCAATGGGACAGGGGCCCTCTGGTTATGGCTACACCTTC. Encoded protein: CASSPMGQGPSGYGYTF. This chain connects TRBV18 to TRBJ1-2, with 10 bases that match TRBD1. The length of the CDR3 is 17 residues. The V gene end was trimmed by 2 bases and the J gene end by 5 bases; junction bases not matched to a gene: 11. Germline values: CDR1 KGHSH, CDR2 LQKENI.

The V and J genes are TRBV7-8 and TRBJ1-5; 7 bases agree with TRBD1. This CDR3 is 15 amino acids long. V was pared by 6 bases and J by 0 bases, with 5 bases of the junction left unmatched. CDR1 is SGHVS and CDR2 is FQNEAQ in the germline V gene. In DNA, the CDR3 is TGTGCCAGCAGATCGGACAGGCATAGCAATCAGCCCCAGCATTTT. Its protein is CASRSDRHSNQPQHF.

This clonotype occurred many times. CDR3 amino acids: CASSPYEGKPQHF. The CDR3 region has the DNA TGTGCCAGCAGCCCCTATGAGGGAAAGCCCCAGCATTTT. The chain carries TRBV7-9 and TRBJ1-5; unclear D gene. CDR3 length: 13 residues. The V end lost 5 bases, the J end lost 8 bases, and 13 bases lay between the germline ends. Germline CDR1 SEHNR, CDR2 FQNEAQ (reference sequence).

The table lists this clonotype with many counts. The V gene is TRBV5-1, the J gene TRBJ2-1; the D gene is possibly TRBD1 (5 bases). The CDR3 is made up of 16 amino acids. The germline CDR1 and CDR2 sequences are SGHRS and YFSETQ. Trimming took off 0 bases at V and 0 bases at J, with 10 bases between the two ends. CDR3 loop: CASSLEGRSSYNEQFF. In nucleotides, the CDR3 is TGCGCCAGCAGCTTGGAGGGGCGGAGCTCCTACAATGAGCAGTTCTTC.